This T cell receptor beta chain was observed in a study of T-cell memory formation after mild COVID-19 (dated by TCRdb to the early 2020s). With respect to the entire study: TCR sequence clusters from the two donors were largely donor specific. The cohort was made up of two young adult volunteers, one female and one male, who were previously healthy. In a couple of donors, T-cell clones that expanded and contracted after mild COVID-19 were tracked by sequencing TCRalpha and TCRbeta repertoires over time.

Remarks on this clonotype: What this receptor recognizes is not known. Nothing much larger sits one base from this clone, and base qualities are not available.

Sequencing was performed on an Illumina NovaSeq 6000. cDNA libraries for TCRalpha and TCRbeta were prepared by 5'RACE using constant-segment primers, with sample barcodes and unique molecular identifiers added. Trizol reagent was used to extract RNA from every sample. Amplification of the libraries took two PCR steps, and the second step added a second sample barcode plus Illumina TruSeq adapters. Sequencing of the libraries was done on an Illumina NovaSeq, producing 2 x 150 bp paired-end reads. The source study handled its data this way. Reads were demultiplexed and collapsed into UMI-guided consensus sequences with migec v1.2.7. Using mixcr v2.1.11, UMI consensuses were aligned to TRA and TRB V and J templates and then assembled into clonotypes. Expanded or contracted clonotypes were those called significant by both edgeR and NoisET, with noise models trained on biological replicates. For edgeR calls, the thresholds were a false discovery rate-adjusted p below 0.01 and a log2 fold-change of 1. PCA with hierarchical clustering of max-normalized trajectories of the 1000 most abundant clonotypes was used as exploratory dynamics analysis. Separately sequenced CD4+ and CD8+ repertoires were used to assign a CD4 or CD8 phenotype to each responding clone. TCRdb reworked the public reads: Q25 trimming with fastp, MiXCR clone assembly, productive beta chains retained. CDR3 protein duplicates are merged, each entry listing the most common genes and DNA. V and J calls and clone size were set by TCRdb, not the authors. This sample holds around 250,000 distinct CDR3 sequences; 8.5% to 9.5% were observed only once. The ten largest clones represent 22% of the sample.

Spanning cysteine to phenylalanine, the CDR3 consists of 13 amino acids. The only DNA kept is the CDR3, 39 bases in frame from the first base. After removal of 7 bases from V and 7 bases from J, the junction retains 8 bases not matched to a gene. Looking up the germline V gene yields CDR1 SQVTM and CDR2 ANQGSEA. PBMCs were isolated by Ficoll-Paque density gradient centrifugation. What the study reported, not specific to this receptor: The detection of some responding clones in pre-infection memory suggests that pre-existing cross-reactive memory T cells joined the SARS-CoV-2 response. SARS-CoV-2 specificity was not confirmed for the second-wave clones peaking on day 37. The study covered only a couple of mild cases, and larger cohorts including severe cases with pre-infection samples were considered necessary. Contracting CD4+ clones were located mainly in the CM and EM memory subsets, whereas CD8+ clones were found to be enriched in EMRA. Balanced CD4/CD8 phenotypes were observed for clones contracting from day 15 to 85, whereas a bias towards CD4+ was observed for a second wave of clones expanding from day 15 to 37.

This clonotype originated in a man in his late teens or twenties who had mild COVID-19 (a few samples of this study predate the infection). The sample titles of this study are shuffled in the database, so cell type and time point are left out; the donor was told from shared clones. The chain employs TRBV29-1 and TRBJ2-1; 9 central bases correspond to TRBD1. The sequenced sample consisted of PBMCs or a T cell subset sorted from them (not recorded which). The nucleotide sequence is TGCAGCGCCCACGGGACAGGGAGTAATGAGCAGTTCTTC. This yields the protein CSAHGTGSNEQFF.